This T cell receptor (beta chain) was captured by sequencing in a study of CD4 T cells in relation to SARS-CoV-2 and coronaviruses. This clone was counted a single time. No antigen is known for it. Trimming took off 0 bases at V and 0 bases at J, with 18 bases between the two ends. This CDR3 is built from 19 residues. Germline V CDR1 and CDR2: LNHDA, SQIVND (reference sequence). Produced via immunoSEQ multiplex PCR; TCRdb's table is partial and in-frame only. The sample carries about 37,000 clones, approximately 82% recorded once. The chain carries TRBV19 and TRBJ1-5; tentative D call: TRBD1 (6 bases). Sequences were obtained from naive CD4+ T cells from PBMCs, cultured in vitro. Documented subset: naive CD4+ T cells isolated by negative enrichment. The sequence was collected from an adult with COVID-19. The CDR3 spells CASSIDPGAEFYSNQPQHF. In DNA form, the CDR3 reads TGTGCCAGTAGTATAGATCCGGGGGCAGAATTCTATAGCAATCAGCCCCAGCATTTT.